This T cell receptor beta chain was identified during a study of blood T cells in healthy people across ages. Study in general: Through template switching, about one barcoded beta molecule was captured per two T cells, as measured in model experiments. Study results and caveats: The fall in TCR beta diversity per million T cells was roughly linear with age.

Healthy Caucasian individuals from Russia aged roughly 6 to 90 were enrolled as donors. The use of a sample-barcoded 5' primer and a J-beta primer mix characterized a second PCR of about 7 to 12 cycles. TCRdb fed the 5' RACE reads into MiXCR, producing one record per CDR3 protein. Of about 1.8 million distinct CDR3 sequences listed, about 50% were seen once; the top ten hold around 2.1%. As for this clonotype: As yet, its antigen is unknown.

Germline CDR1 is DFQATT and CDR2 is SNEGSKA (reference sequence). The CDR3 extends over 18 amino acids. Trimming took 3 bases from V and 0 from J, leaving 21 bases between them. The V call is TRBV20-1, the J call TRBJ1-5; D is possibly TRBD1 (5 bases). The sequence was collected from a woman in her thirties or forties in good health. The sequencing input was blood. The CDR3 nucleotides are TGCAGTGCTAGGGGTGGACATAAGTACCGGGATAGCAATCAGCCCCAGCATTTT. Its translation: CSARGGHKYRDSNQPQHF.